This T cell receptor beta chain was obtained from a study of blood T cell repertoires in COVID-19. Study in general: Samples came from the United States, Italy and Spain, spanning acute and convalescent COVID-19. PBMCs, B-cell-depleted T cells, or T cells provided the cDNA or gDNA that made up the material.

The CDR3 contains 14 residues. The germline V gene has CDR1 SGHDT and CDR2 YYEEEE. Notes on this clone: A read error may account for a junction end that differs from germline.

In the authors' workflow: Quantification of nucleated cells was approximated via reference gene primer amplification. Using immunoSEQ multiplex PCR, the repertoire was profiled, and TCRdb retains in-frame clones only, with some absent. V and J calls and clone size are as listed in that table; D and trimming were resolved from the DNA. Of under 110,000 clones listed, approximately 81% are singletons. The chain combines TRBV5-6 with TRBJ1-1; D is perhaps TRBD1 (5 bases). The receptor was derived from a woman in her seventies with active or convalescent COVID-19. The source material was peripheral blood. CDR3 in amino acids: CASSPGGERTEAFF. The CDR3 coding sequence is TGCGCCAGCAGCCCGGGGGGGGAACGGACTGAAGCTTTCTTT.